This is a list of T cell receptor beta chains from one sample in a study of regulatory T cells in long-lasting Graves disease. A single record per CDR3 protein comes from TCRdb applying MiXCR to the multiplex PCR reads. Of roughly 500,000 distinct CDR3 sequences listed, 22% are singletons. Sample: peripheral blood mononuclear cells (PBMCs), taken when the disease was refractory, from a patient treated with antithyroid drugs. These receptors originate from a female donor with Graves disease. The CDR3 runs from the conserved cysteine through the conserved F or W. The order of the fields is clone size, J gene, D gene, CDR3 length, V gene, CDR3 DNA, CDR3 protein. A D gene is named only where the DNA matches it firmly. Rows may omit the clone size; those that give it use once, few, many or a size class.

clone_size: .
j_call: TRBJ2-5
d_call: TRBD1
cdr3_length: 14
v_call: TRBV6-1
cdr3_nt: TGTGCCAGCAGCCGGACAGGGGGCACTCAGACCCAGTACTTC
cdr3_aa: CASSRTGGTQTQYF

clone_size: .
j_call: TRBJ2-4
d_call: .
cdr3_length: 14
v_call: TRBV7-8
cdr3_nt: TGTGCCAGCAGCTTAGCCAGGGCCGGGAACATTCAGTACTTC
cdr3_aa: CASSLARAGNIQYF

clone_size: many
j_call: TRBJ1-1
d_call: .
cdr3_length: 12
v_call: TRBV19
cdr3_nt: TGTGCCAGTAGTATGGCGAGCAGTGGAGCTTTCTTT
cdr3_aa: CASSMASSGAFF

clone_size: few
j_call: TRBJ1-1
d_call: TRBD1
cdr3_length: 13
v_call: TRBV30
cdr3_nt: TGTGCCGGGAGGGACAGCGCGAACACTGAAGCTTTCTTT
cdr3_aa: CAGRDSANTEAFF

clone_size: .
j_call: TRBJ1-6
d_call: .
cdr3_length: 16
v_call: TRBV5-1
cdr3_nt: TGCGCCAGCAGCTTGCAAGGGGCATCCTATAATTCACCCCTCCACTTT
cdr3_aa: CASSLQGASYNSPLHF

clone_size: .
j_call: TRBJ2-5
d_call: .
cdr3_length: 11
v_call: TRBV19
cdr3_nt: TGTGCCAGTAGTATAGAAAGGACCCAGTACTTC
cdr3_aa: CASSIERTQYF

clone_size: few
j_call: TRBJ1-2
d_call: .
cdr3_length: 13
v_call: TRBV30
cdr3_nt: TGTGCCGGCGGCCCTCAGGGTATCAATGGCTACACCTTC
cdr3_aa: CAGGPQGINGYTF

clone_size: few
j_call: TRBJ1-2
d_call: TRBD1
cdr3_length: 14
v_call: TRBV19
cdr3_nt: TGTGCCAGTAGTATTACCGGGACAGGGAATGGCTACACCTTC
cdr3_aa: CASSITGTGNGYTF

clone_size: many
j_call: TRBJ1-4
d_call: .
cdr3_length: 15
v_call: TRBV29-1
cdr3_nt: TGCAGCGTTGCGAGACAGTCTGCAACTAATGAAAAACTGTTTTTT
cdr3_aa: CSVARQSATNEKLFF

clone_size: .
j_call: TRBJ1-5
d_call: .
cdr3_length: 16
v_call: TRBV6-1
cdr3_nt: TGTGCCAGCAGTCTTAAAAGGGATGATAGCAATCAGCCCCAGCATTTT
cdr3_aa: CASSLKRDDSNQPQHF

clone_size: few
j_call: TRBJ2-5
d_call: TRBD2
cdr3_length: 16
v_call: TRBV7-2
cdr3_nt: TGTGCCAGCAGCTTAACCCCAGCGGGGTCAGGAGAGACCCAGTACTTC
cdr3_aa: CASSLTPAGSGETQYF

clone_size: .
j_call: TRBJ2-7
d_call: .
cdr3_length: 14
v_call: TRBV25-1
cdr3_nt: TGTGCCAGCAGTGAAACAGACACATCCGGCGAGCAGTACTTC
cdr3_aa: CASSETDTSGEQYF

clone_size: many
j_call: TRBJ1-5
d_call: .
cdr3_length: 14
v_call: TRBV27
cdr3_nt: TGTGCCAGCAGTTTGGGCAGCCAAAATCAGCCCCAGCATTTT
cdr3_aa: CASSLGSQNQPQHF

clone_size: .
j_call: TRBJ2-7
d_call: TRBD2
cdr3_length: 16
v_call: TRBV19
cdr3_nt: TGTGCCAGTAGTATCGGCCTAGCGGGAGGCCTCTACGAGCAGTACTTC
cdr3_aa: CASSIGLAGGLYEQYF

clone_size: few
j_call: TRBJ1-5
d_call: TRBD1
cdr3_length: 14
v_call: TRBV15
cdr3_nt: TGTGCCACCAGCAGTAACAGGGGTGGCCAGCCCCAGCATTTT
cdr3_aa: CATSSNRGGQPQHF

clone_size: few
j_call: TRBJ2-3
d_call: .
cdr3_length: 14
v_call: TRBV20-1
cdr3_nt: TGCAGTGCTAGAGAGGCAGCCCCTCCGGATACGCAGTATTTT
cdr3_aa: CSAREAAPPDTQYF

clone_size: few
j_call: TRBJ2-7
d_call: TRBD2
cdr3_length: 19
v_call: TRBV11-3
cdr3_nt: TGTGCCAGCAGCTTAGATCAAAGACTAGCGGGAGTAGAGTCCTACGAGCAGTACTTC
cdr3_aa: CASSLDQRLAGVESYEQYF

clone_size: many
j_call: TRBJ1-1
d_call: .
cdr3_length: 14
v_call: TRBV12-3/TRBV12-4
cdr3_nt: TGTGCCAGCATCTCTGGGGGGCGCGTCGCTGAAGCTTTCTTT
cdr3_aa: CASISGGRVAEAFF

clone_size: few
j_call: TRBJ1-1
d_call: .
cdr3_length: 11
v_call: TRBV12-3/TRBV12-4
cdr3_nt: TGTGCCAGCAGTTTAAAGGCGATAGCTTTCTTT
cdr3_aa: CASSLKAIAFF

clone_size: .
j_call: TRBJ2-7
d_call: .
cdr3_length: 16
v_call: TRBV7-9
cdr3_nt: TGTGCCAGCAGCTTACCGGCGGGACAGTTATCCTACGAGCAGTACTTC
cdr3_aa: CASSLPAGQLSYEQYF

clone_size: many
j_call: TRBJ2-5
d_call: .
cdr3_length: 15
v_call: TRBV28
cdr3_nt: TGTGCCAGCAGTTTCAGGTCTAGCCGGCAAGAGACCCAGTACTTC
cdr3_aa: CASSFRSSRQETQYF

clone_size: .
j_call: TRBJ2-6
d_call: TRBD2
cdr3_length: 17
v_call: TRBV7-2
cdr3_nt: TGTGCCAGCAGCCCATCCGCGAGCGGGGCCGGGGCCAACGTCCTGACTTTC
cdr3_aa: CASSPSASGAGANVLTF

clone_size: .
j_call: TRBJ1-1
d_call: .
cdr3_length: 15
v_call: TRBV11-2
cdr3_nt: TGTGCCAGCAGCCCCATTACAGGGACGGACTTCGAAGCTTTCTTT
cdr3_aa: CASSPITGTDFEAFF

clone_size: .
j_call: TRBJ1-6
d_call: .
cdr3_length: 14
v_call: TRBV30
cdr3_nt: TGTGCCTGGAGTCTGACAGCGGGGGGTTCACCCCTCCACTTT
cdr3_aa: CAWSLTAGGSPLHF

clone_size: many
j_call: TRBJ1-2
d_call: .
cdr3_length: 18
v_call: TRBV7-8
cdr3_nt: TGTGCCAGCAGCTTAGCACGGGTTTCAGGGGTGGGATCTACTGGCTACACCTTC
cdr3_aa: CASSLARVSGVGSTGYTF

clone_size: few
j_call: TRBJ1-6
d_call: .
cdr3_length: 15
v_call: TRBV20-1
cdr3_nt: TGCAGTGCTAGAGGTCCAGGGCTTGTCGGTTCACCCCTCCACTTT
cdr3_aa: CSARGPGLVGSPLHF

clone_size: many
j_call: TRBJ2-5
d_call: TRBD2
cdr3_length: 15
v_call: TRBV11-3
cdr3_nt: TGTGCCAGCTCTGCCCGGGTAGCGGGGCAAGAGACCCAGTACTTC
cdr3_aa: CASSARVAGQETQYF

clone_size: few
j_call: TRBJ1-4
d_call: .
cdr3_length: 12
v_call: TRBV3-1
cdr3_nt: TGTGCCAGCAGCCAAGAGGAGGAAAAACTGTTTTTT
cdr3_aa: CASSQEEEKLFF

clone_size: .
j_call: TRBJ2-1
d_call: TRBD1
cdr3_length: 14
v_call: TRBV20-1
cdr3_nt: TGCAGTGCTTCCCGACAGGGGGGTTTGAATGAGCAGTTCTTC
cdr3_aa: CSASRQGGLNEQFF

clone_size: few
j_call: TRBJ2-6
d_call: TRBD2
cdr3_length: 19
v_call: TRBV24-1
cdr3_nt: TGTGCCACCAGTGATTTTCAGGGCGGGAGAAGGTCCGGGGCCAACGTCCTGACTTTC
cdr3_aa: CATSDFQGGRRSGANVLTF

clone_size: many
j_call: TRBJ1-2
d_call: .
cdr3_length: 12
v_call: TRBV12-3/TRBV12-4
cdr3_nt: TGTGCCAGCAGGGGACAAATCTATGGCTACACCTTC
cdr3_aa: CASRGQIYGYTF

clone_size: .
j_call: TRBJ2-7
d_call: TRBD2
cdr3_length: 14
v_call: TRBV20-1
cdr3_nt: TGCAGTACCAGTAGCGGGGGCCTTGCCTACGAGCAGTACTTC
cdr3_aa: CSTSSGGLAYEQYF

clone_size: .
j_call: TRBJ2-7
d_call: TRBD1
cdr3_length: 15
v_call: TRBV7-9
cdr3_nt: TGTGCCAGCAGCTTCCGACAGGGCAGCTCCTACGAGCAGTACTTC
cdr3_aa: CASSFRQGSSYEQYF

clone_size: .
j_call: TRBJ2-7
d_call: .
cdr3_length: 14
v_call: TRBV7-3
cdr3_nt: TGTGCCAGCGGCTTAGTACTAGGCGACTACGAGCAGTACTTC
cdr3_aa: CASGLVLGDYEQYF

clone_size: .
j_call: TRBJ2-5
d_call: TRBD2
cdr3_length: 15
v_call: TRBV6-2/TRBV6-3
cdr3_nt: TGTGCCAGCAGTCTGCGGGGGGGCAATCTGGAGACCCAGTACTTC
cdr3_aa: CASSLRGGNLETQYF

clone_size: many
j_call: TRBJ2-7
d_call: TRBD2
cdr3_length: 15
v_call: TRBV7-2
cdr3_nt: TGTGCCAGCAGCTTCCTAGCGGTGGCCTCCTACGAGCAGTACTTC
cdr3_aa: CASSFLAVASYEQYF

clone_size: many
j_call: TRBJ1-2
d_call: .
cdr3_length: 15
v_call: TRBV28
cdr3_nt: TGTGCCAGCAGCCCTACTCGGGACGGGGCTTATGGCTACACCTTC
cdr3_aa: CASSPTRDGAYGYTF

clone_size: .
j_call: TRBJ2-3
d_call: .
cdr3_length: 14
v_call: TRBV6-9
cdr3_nt: TGTGCCAGCAGTTCGGTCCCGAACACAGATACGCAGTATTTT
cdr3_aa: CASSSVPNTDTQYF

clone_size: many
j_call: TRBJ1-2
d_call: TRBD1
cdr3_length: 14
v_call: TRBV3-1
cdr3_nt: TGTGCCAGCAGCCGACAGGGGAGTGCAAATGGCTACACCTTC
cdr3_aa: CASSRQGSANGYTF

clone_size: few
j_call: TRBJ2-5
d_call: TRBD2
cdr3_length: 14
v_call: TRBV30
cdr3_nt: TGTGCCTCCACTAGCGGGAGCCGTCAAGAGACCCAGTACTTC
cdr3_aa: CASTSGSRQETQYF